Below, 4 T cell receptor beta chains from the same sample are listed, as sequenced in a study of cytomegalovirus exposure and HLA in healthy donors. Use of 60 Vbeta and 13 Jbeta primers characterized the PCR. Method: immunoSEQ multiplex PCR; TCRdb's copy keeps in-frame clones and lacks some. The top ten hold roughly 0.99% of the sample, which has fewer than 250,000 clones, 80% to 85% seen once. What was sequenced was PBMCs. These receptors were taken from a woman aged 35 to 49 in good health and CMV-seronegative.

The CDR3 region has the DNA TGTGCCAGCAGCAGGACAGGGACGGTTGAAAAACTGTTTTTT. This codes for CASSRTGTVEKLFF. The chain is built from TRBV7-9 and TRBJ1-4; 8 bases are shared with TRBD1. V shed 5 bases and J 7 bases; nucleotides not matched to a gene: 6. CDR3 length: 14 amino acids. Germline assignment: CDR1 SEHNR and CDR2 FQNEAQ (reference sequence).

This sequence joins TRBV6-1 and TRBJ1-5; tentative D call: TRBD1 (5 bases). The CDR3 loop spans 15 amino acids. The V gene's germline CDR1 is MNHNS and CDR2 SASEGT. Deletions cut 8 bases from V and 2 bases from J, with 16 bases between. DNA of the CDR3: TGTGCCAGCTCTCAGGGTTATCAGGGCAATCAGCCCCAGCATTTT. The encoded protein is CASSQGYQGNQPQHF.

The V call is TRBV7-2, the J call TRBJ1-5, with D perhaps matching TRBD1 (5 bases). The CDR3 sequence is 17 residues long. Trimming removed 5 bases at V and 7 bases at J, with 24 bases between. CDR1 and CDR2 from the germline V gene are SGHTA and FQGNSA. The CDR3 reads CASSRRQTLSFSQPQHF. The DNA for the CDR3 is TGTGCCAGCAGCCGAAGACAGACCCTCTCATTCAGCCAGCCCCAGCATTTT.

The chain joins TRBV5-1 to TRBJ1-5, with D maybe TRBD1 (6 bases). Deletions cut 4 bases from V and 2 bases from J, with 13 bases between. Germline CDR1 SGHRS, CDR2 YFSETQ. This CDR3 contains 15 residues. CDR3 in DNA: TGCGCCAGCAGCCCCATGACAGGTGGCAATCAGCCCCAGCATTTT. This gives the protein CASSPMTGGNQPQHF.